This passage covers 15 T cell receptor beta chains from one sample sequenced in a study of read filtering for tumor transcriptome and immune sequencing. The library was built from around 0.4 ug RNA with molecular barcoded adaptors for alpha/delta and beta/gamma chains. MiXCR, applied by TCRdb to the reads, yields one record per CDR3 protein. The profile covers more than 55,000 distinct CDR3 sequences, with around 20% appearing a single time and approximately 17% taken by the ten largest. The sequenced material came from a population of CD138-negative cells sorted from bone marrow. The receptors originated from a donor at least 40 years old with multiple myeloma.

This clonotype was found many times. The V gene is TRBV5-1, the J gene TRBJ2-7; unclear D gene. Germline V lookup: CDR1 SGHRS, CDR2 YFSETQ. This CDR3 comprises 14 residues. V lost 4 bases to trimming and J lost 6 bases, with 17 bases between them. The DNA for the CDR3 is TGCGCCAGCAGCCCGACAAGAAGCAGCTCCGAGCAGTACTTC. As protein: CASSPTRSSSEQYF.

This clonotype was picked up many times. The chain combines TRBV20-1 with TRBJ1-1; D ambiguous. The CDR3 is made up of 11 amino acids. Germline V gene data show CDR1 as DFQATT and CDR2 as SNEGSKA (reference sequence). Trimming pared 0 bases from V and 4 bases from J, leaving 3 bases between. The CDR3 here is CSARDFTEAFF. CDR3 sequence (DNA): TGCAGTGCTAGAGATTTCACTGAAGCTTTCTTT.

Notes on this clonotype: A much larger clonotype is one base distant, so this may be a read error. V and J are TRBV7-3 and TRBJ2-3; TRBD1 matches at 11 bases. Germline CDR1 and CDR2: SGHTA and FQGTGA. With V trimmed by 3 bases and J by 4 bases, 6 bases remained unmatched. CDR3 size: 16 residues. The CDR3 DNA reads TGTGCCAGCAGCTTGTCGGGACAGGGGGGCGCAGATACGCAGTATTTT. Translating gives CASSLSGQGGADTQYF.

This clonotype was recorded at least ten times. The J gene is TRBJ1-1, the V gene TRBV29-1; no clear D gene. The CDR3 sequence is 13 residues long. With 5 bases removed from V and 0 bases from J, the gap between germline ends came to 10 bases. From germline, CDR1 is SQVTM and CDR2 ANQGSEA. CDR3 protein: CSVTTHVNTEAFF. The CDR3 DNA is TGCAGCGTTACGACGCATGTGAACACTGAAGCTTTCTTT.

This clonotype was recorded a few times. This may come from a read error, since a much larger clone is one base off. The rearrangement joins TRBV14 to TRBJ2-7; tentatively, D is TRBD1 (5 bases). Germline V lookup: CDR1 SGHDN, CDR2 FVKESK. CDR3 length equals 14 residues. CDR3 nucleotides: TGTGCCAGCAGACAAGCCCATAGGGGTGGAGAGCAGTACTTC. Translated, it gives CASRQAHRGGEQYF.

About this clonotype: A much larger clonotype is one base distant, so this may be a read error. The V call is TRBV29-1, the J call TRBJ2-7; D is uncertain. The CDR3 spans 12 residues. Germline assignment: CDR1 SQVTM and CDR2 ANQGSEA. V gave up 4 bases and J gave up 4 bases, with 11 bases separating them. In nucleotides, the CDR3 is TGCAGCGTTGGGGTCCGGAGTTACGAGCAGTACTTC. This sequence encodes CSVGVRSYEQYF.

This clonotype was detected once. The chain is built from TRBV6-1 and TRBJ2-3; D call uncertain. V was trimmed by 1 base and J by 4 bases, leaving 9 bases between them. Germline loops: CDR1 MNHNS, CDR2 SASEGT. The CDR3 covers 14 residues. In DNA, the CDR3 is TGTGCCAGCAGTGAAGAGAGGCCCCCAGATACGCAGTATTTT. This encodes CASSEERPPDTQYF.

By share, this clonotype ranks as medium-sized. The chain carries TRBV24-1 and TRBJ2-1; 8 bases are shared with TRBD1. Germline V lookup: CDR1 KGHDR, CDR2 SFDVKD. The J segment lost 5 bases and the V segment lost 5 bases, leaving 7 bases of the junction unmatched. There are 15 residues in the CDR3. The CDR3 region is CATSGPGQAHNEQFF. The CDR3 DNA sequence: TGTGCCACCAGTGGTCCGGGACAGGCGCACAATGAGCAGTTCTTC.

The chain employs TRBV3-1 and TRBJ2-3; 9 positions match TRBD2. This CDR3 contains 14 residues. The germline CDR1 and CDR2 sequences are LGHDT and YNNKEL (reference sequence). V lost 3 bases, J lost 5 bases, and 3 bases stayed unmatched. CDR3 in DNA: TGTGCCAGCAGCCACTCGCGGGGGGGAGATACGCAGTATTTT. Protein product: CASSHSRGGDTQYF.

This clonotype was found many times. V is TRBV5-5 and J is TRBJ2-7; a possible D gene is TRBD1 (5 bases). The V and J ends lost 4 bases and 0 bases respectively, with 11 bases between them. CDR1 is SGHKS, CDR2 YYEKEE, per germline (reference sequence). The CDR3 length is 14 residues. CDR3 nucleotides: TGTGCCAGCAGCCGAACAGGTGACTCCTACGAGCAGTACTTC. Encoded protein: CASSRTGDSYEQYF.

The table lists this clonotype with many counts. This chain links TRBV7-2 with TRBJ2-5, with D perhaps being TRBD1 or TRBD2 (7 bases each). CDR1 is SGHTA and CDR2 is FQGNSA in the germline V gene. With 2 bases removed from V and 5 bases from J, the gap between germline ends came to 12 bases. CDR3 size: 14 residues. CDR3 sequence: CASSLSGGEETQYF. The CDR3 DNA follows: TGTGCCAGCAGCTTATCAGGGGGGGAGGAGACCCAGTACTTC.

A note on this clonotype: A clone one base away is much larger, so this may be a read error. The V and J genes are TRBV29-1 and TRBJ1-2, with unresolved D. Trimming shortened V by 4 bases and J by 4 bases, and 13 bases separated the two germline ends. Germline loops: CDR1 SQVTM, CDR2 ANQGSEA. This CDR3 is 13 amino acids long. The CDR3 reads CSVGTRLGYGYTF. The DNA for the CDR3 is TGCAGCGTTGGTACCCGGCTAGGCTATGGCTACACCTTC.

This clonotype was counted ten times or more. The CDR3 here is CASSPDRGGLQPQHF. For the CDR3, the DNA is TGCGCCAGCAGCCCTGACCGTGGGGGCCTTCAGCCCCAGCATTTT. J is TRBJ1-5 and V is TRBV4-1, with D possibly TRBD1 on 6 matching bases. This CDR3 contains 15 residues. Looked up from germline, CDR1 is MGHRA and CDR2 is YSYEKL. Trimming removed 4 bases at V and 6 bases at J, with 16 bases between.

This clonotype was observed many times. This chain connects TRBV18 to TRBJ2-5, with TRBD1 matching over 7 bases. From germline, CDR1 is KGHSH and CDR2 LQKENI. V lost 0 bases and J lost 2; bases outside the gene matches: 3. CDR3 length: 15 residues. CDR3 protein: CASSPPTGRQETQYF. For the CDR3, the DNA is TGTGCCAGCTCACCACCGACAGGGAGACAAGAGACCCAGTACTTC.

This clonotype occurred many times. The chain carries TRBV20-1 and TRBJ1-5; D ambiguous. The ends were cut back, 2 bases at V and 5 bases at J, with 7 bases in the middle. There are 12 residues in the CDR3. CDR1 and CDR2 (germline): DFQATT, SNEGSKA (reference sequence). The CDR3 spells CSARLGYQPQHF. DNA of the CDR3: TGCAGTGCTAGACTGGGGTATCAGCCCCAGCATTTT.